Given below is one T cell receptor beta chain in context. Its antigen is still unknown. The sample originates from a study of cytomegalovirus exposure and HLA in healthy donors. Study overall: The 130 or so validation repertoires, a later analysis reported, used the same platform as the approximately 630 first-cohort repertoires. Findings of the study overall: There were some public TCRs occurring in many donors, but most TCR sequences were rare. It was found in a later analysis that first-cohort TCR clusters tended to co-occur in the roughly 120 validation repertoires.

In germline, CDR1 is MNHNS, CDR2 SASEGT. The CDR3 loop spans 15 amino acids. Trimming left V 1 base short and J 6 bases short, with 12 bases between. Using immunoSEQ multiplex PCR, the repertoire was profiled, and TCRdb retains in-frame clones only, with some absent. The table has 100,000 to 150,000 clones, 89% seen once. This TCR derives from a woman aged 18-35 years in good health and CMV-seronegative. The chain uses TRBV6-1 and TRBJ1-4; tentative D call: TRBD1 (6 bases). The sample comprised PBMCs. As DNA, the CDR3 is TGTGCCAGCAGTGAAGTGGCAGGGGCGCATGAAAAACTGTTTTTT. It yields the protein CASSEVAGAHEKLFF.